Below are 23 T cell receptor beta chains sequenced from a single sample in a study of cytomegalovirus exposure and HLA in healthy donors. Use of 60 Vbeta and 13 Jbeta primers characterized the PCR. Repertoires were generated with immunoSEQ multiplex PCR, while TCRdb's copy carries only in-frame clones and drops some. This table holds roughly 120,000 clones, just under 75% found once. Input material: PBMCs. The receptors were gathered from a man in his 60s in good health and CMV-seropositive.

The DNA for the CDR3 is TGTGCCAGCAGCTTGGGCCTAGCGGGGGGGAATGAGCAGTTCTTC. Amino acid sequence: CASSLGLAGGNEQFF. V and J are TRBV5-4 and TRBJ2-1; 12 nucleotides align to TRBD2. V shed 0 bases and J 7 bases; nucleotides not matched to a gene: 2. From germline, CDR1 is SGHNT and CDR2 YYREEE (reference sequence). The length of the CDR3 is 15 residues.

This chain joins TRBV7-9 and TRBJ2-5; TRBD2 is a possible D gene (6 bases). The J call is uncertain, as TRBJ2-7 better fits the DNA end. This CDR3 region has 14 residues. Looked up from germline, CDR1 is SEHNR and CDR2 is FQNEAQ (reference sequence). The CDR3 spells CASSSGLEVYEQYF. The DNA for the CDR3 is TGTGCCAGCAGCTCGGGACTGGAAGTCTACGAGCAGTACTTC.

The J gene is TRBJ1-6, the V gene TRBV7-8, with TRBD1 matching 8 bases. Germline V gene data show CDR1 as SGHVS and CDR2 as FQNEAQ. CDR3 size: 18 residues. The trim removed 6 bases at V and 9 bases at J, leaving 19 bases unmatched. The CDR3 region is CASRYTGRQGRIISPLHF. The CDR3 region has the DNA TGTGCCAGCAGATATACCGGAAGACAGGGGCGAATAATTTCACCCCTCCACTTT.

The chain joins TRBV2 to TRBJ1-6, with 8 nucleotides matching TRBD1. CDR3 length: 15 residues. From germline, CDR1 is SNHLY and CDR2 FYNNEI. Losses at the gene ends were 6 bases for V and 13 bases for J; bases not matched to a gene: 14. CDR3 sequence (DNA): TGTGCCAGCAGACCCGACAGGGGCTTCTTTTCGCCCCTCCACTTT. Its protein is CASRPDRGFFSPLHF.

The V and J genes are TRBV4-2 and TRBJ2-1; tentative D call: TRBD1 (5 bases). There are 18 residues in the CDR3. CDR1 LGHNA and CDR2 YNFKEQ come from the germline V gene. The V end was cut by 0 bases, the J end by 7 bases, with 22 bases between. CDR3 sequence: CASSQDVTRRVSGNEQFF. The CDR3 DNA follows: TGTGCCAGCAGCCAAGATGTAACCCGCAGGGTGTCCGGGAATGAGCAGTTCTTC.

The table lists this clone with a few counts. The junction departs from the called germline gene at one end, perhaps through a read error. V and J are TRBV7-7 and TRBJ2-3; TRBD1 matches at 8 bases. Per germline, CDR1 SSHAT and CDR2 FNYEAQ (reference sequence). The CDR3 runs 15 residues. CDR3 loop: CASSPMGQGTDTQYF. Written as DNA, the CDR3 is TGTGCTAGCAGCCCTATGGGACAGGGCACAGATACGCAGTATTTT.

This chain joins TRBV6-1 and TRBJ1-5; D gene unclear. V was clipped by 0 bases and J by 9 bases, with 9 bases between them. The CDR3 consists of 13 residues. Germline V CDR1 and CDR2: MNHNS, SASEGT. Written as DNA, the CDR3 is TGTGCCAGCAGTGAAGCCAGAGGTTCGCCCCAGCATTTT. As protein: CASSEARGSPQHF.

This clone was detected only a few times. The chain recombines TRBV7-6 with TRBJ2-3; the match to TRBD1 covers 9 bases. V trimming: 4 bases; J trimming: 10 bases; junction bases outside the gene matches: 6. Germline CDR1 is SGHVS and CDR2 is FNYEAQ. CDR3 length equals 13 residues. The CDR3 loop reads CASSSPGQGAQYF. CDR3 DNA sequence: TGTGCCAGCAGCTCGCCGGGACAGGGCGCGCAGTATTTT.

V gene TRBV29-1 combines with J gene TRBJ1-2, with 9 positions matching TRBD1. The trim removed 4 bases at V and 7 bases at J, leaving 7 bases unmatched. Germline V gene lookup returns CDR1 SQVTM and CDR2 ANQGSEA. The CDR3 has 13 amino acids. CDR3 coding DNA: TGCAGCGTTGGGAAACAGGGGGCGCTTGGCTACACCTTC. Translating it yields CSVGKQGALGYTF.

The chain carries TRBV19 and TRBJ1-2; 7 bases are a match to TRBD1. This CDR3 region has 14 residues. The germline V gene has CDR1 LNHDA and CDR2 SQIVND (reference sequence). The trim removed 4 bases at V and 3 bases at J, leaving 5 bases unmatched. Here the CDR3 reads CASSTEGQYYGYTF. For the CDR3, the DNA is TGTGCCAGTAGTACCGAGGGACAGTACTATGGCTACACCTTC.

To note about this clone: A junction end diverges from the germline sequence, so it may reflect a read error. The gene calls are TRBV7-8 and TRBJ2-3, with D perhaps matching TRBD1 (6 bases). This CDR3 spans 15 amino acids. Germline CDR1 and CDR2: SGHVS and FQNEAQ. The CDR3 DNA reads as TGTGCCAGCAGTTTAGGGGACACAACCACAGATACGCAGTATTTT. Its translation is CASSLGDTTTDTQYF.

This chain links TRBV9 with TRBJ1-2; D may be TRBD1 (5 bases). The ends were cut back, 3 bases at V and 4 bases at J, with 16 bases in the middle. The CDR3 has 15 residues. From germline, CDR1 is SGDLS and CDR2 YYNGEE. CDR3: CASSADIGGGYGYTF. The CDR3 bases are TGTGCCAGCAGCGCAGACATTGGCGGGGGCTATGGCTACACCTTC.

This rearrangement joins TRBV2 to TRBJ1-1, with 7 bases lining up with TRBD1. This CDR3 comprises 15 residues. The ends lost 7 bases at V and 5 bases at J; junction bases unmatched: 13. The germline V gene has CDR1 SNHLY and CDR2 FYNNEI. CDR3 sequence (DNA): TGTGCCAGCACCTCAGGGGGGCCCCTCGGGACTGAAGCTTTCTTT. Encoded protein: CASTSGGPLGTEAFF.

This rearrangement joins TRBV2 to TRBJ1-3, with D hard to call. V lost 3 bases, J lost 4 bases, and 7 bases lay in between. Germline V gene data show CDR1 as SNHLY and CDR2 as FYNNEI. The CDR3 consists of 13 residues. Here the CDR3 DNA reads TGTGCCAGCAGTGACACACCCGGAAACACCATATATTTT. This codes for CASSDTPGNTIYF.

V is TRBV29-1 and J is TRBJ2-3; D gene unclear. The CDR3 totals 15 residues. From germline, CDR1 is SQVTM and CDR2 ANQGSEA. The germline V and J ends were trimmed by 0 bases and 4 bases, with 14 bases remaining between them. CDR3 DNA sequence: TGCAGCGTTGAAGATCAGACACGGCTCGCAGATACGCAGTATTTT. This translates into CSVEDQTRLADTQYF.

V gene TRBV5-1 combines with J gene TRBJ2-7, with D perhaps TRBD2 (6 bases). V shed 1 base and J shed 2 bases, with 13 bases lying between them. Germline V CDR1 and CDR2: SGHRS, YFSETQ. The CDR3 contains 15 residues. The CDR3 nucleotides are TGCGCCAGCAGCTTGCGGGGGTCGGGACCCTACGAGCAGTACTTC. It encodes CASSLRGSGPYEQYF.

V usage is TRBV6-1 and J usage is TRBJ2-7; perhaps TRBD1 as D (5 bases). The CDR3 has 14 residues. CDR1 and CDR2 from the germline V gene are MNHNS and SASEGT. The V gene lost 0 bases and the J gene lost 6 bases, with 12 bases spanning the gap. The CDR3: CASSEAGHRLEQYF. As DNA, the CDR3 is TGTGCCAGCAGTGAAGCAGGACACCGCCTCGAGCAGTACTTC.

This clone was detected only once. The CDR3 bases are TGTGCCAGCAGTAGGACTCCTAGCTCCTACGAGCAGTACTTC. Its translation is CASSRTPSSYEQYF. The rearrangement uses TRBV9 and TRBJ2-7; possibly TRBD2 for D (5 bases). With 5 bases removed from V and 0 bases from J, the gap between germline ends came to 12 bases. Germline V gene data show CDR1 as SGDLS and CDR2 as YYNGEE. The CDR3 covers 14 residues.

V is TRBV9 and J is TRBJ2-5; 7 bases fit TRBD2. The CDR3 spans 15 residues. Germline V gene data show CDR1 as SGDLS and CDR2 as YYNGEE. V lost 3 bases and J lost 2; bases outside the gene matches: 7. CDR3 coding DNA: TGTGCCAGCAGCGCCCCCCAGGGACTACAAGAGACCCAGTACTTC. Translating it yields CASSAPQGLQETQYF.

This chain connects TRBV21-1 to TRBJ1-1. TRBV21-1 is classified as a pseudogene. The CDR3 sequence is 11 residues long. The CDR3 nucleotides are TGTGCCAGCAGCAAAGTCCGGGAAGCTTTCTTT. This encodes CASSKVREAFF.

The rearrangement joins TRBV11-2 to TRBJ1-5; 7 nucleotides line up with TRBD1. The V gene's germline CDR1 is SGHAT and CDR2 FQNNGV. This CDR3 contains 14 residues. V shed 6 bases and J 6 bases; nucleotides not matched to a gene: 8. The CDR3 loop is CASSLGTAGQPQHF. The CDR3 DNA reads as TGTGCCAGCAGTCTCGGGACAGCAGGTCAGCCCCAGCATTTT.

The rearrangement uses TRBV5-1 and TRBJ2-1; 13 nucleotides match TRBD2. After removal of 4 bases from V and 4 bases from J, the junction contained 5 bases not matched to a gene. CDR1 is SGHRS, CDR2 YFSETQ, per germline. This CDR3 is 16 amino acids long. The CDR3 coding sequence is TGCGCCAGCAGCATTGGGACTAGCGGGATATACAATGAGCAGTTCTTC. Its translation is CASSIGTSGIYNEQFF.

The V gene is TRBV10-2, the J gene TRBJ1-1, with D tentatively TRBD1 (5 bases). The CDR3 runs to 13 residues. Looked up from germline, CDR1 is WSHSY and CDR2 is SAAADI. Trimming left V 10 bases short and J 0 bases short, with 12 bases between. DNA for the CDR3: TGCGCCACCGGAGGGACTGTGAACACTGAAGCTTTCTTT. Amino acids: CATGGTVNTEAFF.